Listed below are T cell receptor beta chains from one sample, sequenced in a study of post-analysis software for immune sequencing data. TCRdb reprocessed the PCR reads with MiXCR, giving one entry per CDR3 protein. The repertoire holds roughly 580,000 distinct CDR3 sequences, with about 44% as singletons. Sequenced material: blood. These receptors were collected from a girl aged 10-17 years with multiple sclerosis. The CDR3 runs from the conserved cysteine through the conserved F or W. Each record gives: CDR3 protein, CDR3 DNA, clone size, J gene, V gene, D gene. The D gene is left open where the match is weak. Rows may omit the clone size; those that give it use once, few, many or a size class.

cdr3_aa: CASSLSPSGANEQYF
cdr3_nt: TGCGCCAGCAGCTTGTCCCCTAGCGGGGCCAACGAGCAGTACTTC
clone_size: .
j_call: TRBJ2-7
v_call: TRBV5-1
d_call: TRBD2

cdr3_aa: CSVRGLPDTQYF
cdr3_nt: TGCAGTGTCAGGGGCCTCCCGGATACGCAGTATTTT
clone_size: .
j_call: TRBJ2-3
v_call: TRBV20-1
d_call: .

cdr3_aa: CASSLPDNEQFF
cdr3_nt: TGTGCCAGCAGCTTACCAGACAATGAGCAGTTCTTC
clone_size: .
j_call: TRBJ2-1
v_call: TRBV7-3
d_call: .

cdr3_aa: CASSQWTGNTEAFF
cdr3_nt: TGCGCCAGCAGCCAATGGACAGGGAACACTGAAGCTTTCTTT
clone_size: few
j_call: TRBJ1-1
v_call: TRBV4-1
d_call: TRBD1

cdr3_aa: CASSPALPGLGRETQYF
cdr3_nt: TGTGCCAGCAGCCCTGCCCTGCCGGGCTTGGGGCGAGAGACCCAGTACTTC
clone_size: .
j_call: TRBJ2-5
v_call: TRBV11-3
d_call: .

cdr3_aa: CASYTGSHSYGYTF
cdr3_nt: TGTGCCAGCTATACAGGGTCCCACTCCTATGGCTACACCTTC
clone_size: .
j_call: TRBJ1-2
v_call: TRBV6-6
d_call: .

cdr3_aa: CASSVAKGRTQYF
cdr3_nt: TGTGCCAGCAGCGTAGCGAAAGGTCGGACGCAGTATTTT
clone_size: once
j_call: TRBJ2-3
v_call: TRBV9
d_call: .

cdr3_aa: CASSLDRVAGELFF
cdr3_nt: TGTGCCAGCAGCTTAGATCGAGTCGCCGGGGAGCTGTTTTTT
clone_size: .
j_call: TRBJ2-2
v_call: TRBV11-3
d_call: .

cdr3_aa: CSAREGGSGASQFF
cdr3_nt: TGCAGTGCTAGGGAGGGGGGCAGTGGAGCGTCGCAGTTCTTC
clone_size: .
j_call: TRBJ2-1
v_call: TRBV20-1
d_call: .

cdr3_aa: CASSFGTGFNEKLFF
cdr3_nt: TGCGCCAGCAGCTTCGGGACAGGATTTAATGAAAAACTGTTTTTT
clone_size: .
j_call: TRBJ1-4
v_call: TRBV5-1
d_call: TRBD1

cdr3_aa: CASSFQGSKGYTF
cdr3_nt: TGTGCCAGCAGTTTTCAGGGCTCAAAAGGCTACACCTTC
clone_size: .
j_call: TRBJ1-2
v_call: TRBV27
d_call: .

cdr3_aa: CAISDIGGRLQETQYF
cdr3_nt: TGTGCCATCAGTGATATAGGGGGCAGGCTCCAAGAGACCCAGTACTTC
clone_size: few
j_call: TRBJ2-5
v_call: TRBV10-3
d_call: TRBD1

cdr3_aa: CASSPEGATGQETQYF
cdr3_nt: TGCGCCAGCAGCCCGGAGGGGGCGACAGGCCAAGAGACCCAGTACTTC
clone_size: .
j_call: TRBJ2-5
v_call: TRBV5-1
d_call: .

cdr3_aa: CASRPRRDSETQYF
cdr3_nt: TGCGCCAGCAGACCCAGGAGGGACTCGGAGACCCAGTACTTC
clone_size: .
j_call: TRBJ2-5
v_call: TRBV5-1
d_call: .

cdr3_aa: CASSLLGDPGELFF
cdr3_nt: TGTGCCAGCAGCTTACTCGGGGACCCCGGGGAGCTGTTTTTT
clone_size: few
j_call: TRBJ2-2
v_call: TRBV7-2
d_call: .

cdr3_aa: CASSSRLAVLSYEQYF
cdr3_nt: TGTGCCAGCAGCTCGAGACTAGCGGTCCTCTCCTACGAGCAGTACTTC
clone_size: .
j_call: TRBJ2-7
v_call: TRBV7-8
d_call: TRBD2

cdr3_aa: CASKPLNLARYEQFF
cdr3_nt: TGTGCCAGCAAGCCCCTCAATCTGGCTAGATATGAGCAGTTCTTC
clone_size: .
j_call: TRBJ2-1
v_call: TRBV27
d_call: .